The following is a T cell receptor (beta chain) sequence with its context. The antigen remains undetermined. The data were taken from a study of shared clonotypes between healthy human individuals. Losses at the gene ends were 5 bases for V and 5 bases for J; bases not matched to a gene: 2. Germline CDR1 is SEHNR and CDR2 is FQNEAQ (reference sequence). This CDR3 region has 13 residues. Study-level points and caveats: Larger estimated richness was generally seen in naive subsets than in memory subsets.

Those who donated were healthy HIV-negative adults, with no recent acute infections or vaccinations reported. Deep level was the assay's run setting. The repertoire was sequenced with immunoSEQ multiplex PCR; TCRdb's copy has only in-frame clones and lacks some. The data contain about 2 million clones, roughly 94% of them seen just once; the ten biggest clones take up 0.1% to 0.15%. The sequence was collected from a man aged 18 to 30 in good health. The V gene is TRBV7-9, the J gene TRBJ1-2, with 10 bases that match TRBD1. Sequenced sample: naive CD4+ T cells sorted from blood. Subset reported: CD45RA+ positively selected. CDR3 sequence (DNA): TGTGCCAGCAGCCAGGGACAGGGGTATGGCTACACCTTC. Its protein is CASSQGQGYGYTF.